This entry describes one TCR beta chain. Investigators merged groups given second doses at roughly 4 or roughly 12 weeks. The data stem from a study of T cell responses to AZD1222 COVID-19 vaccine. Assay: immunoSEQ multiplex PCR; the TCRdb copy retains only in-frame clones and omits some. The data show 150,000 to 200,000 clones, about 90% seen once. The ends lost 0 bases at V and 4 bases at J; junction bases unmatched: 6. CDR1 SGHRS and CDR2 YFSETQ come from the germline V gene. CDR3 length: 15 amino acids. The V gene is TRBV5-1, the J gene TRBJ1-1, with 7 bases lining up with TRBD1. The TCR sequence derives from an adult who received the AZD1222 COVID-19 vaccine. The sequencing here drew on peripheral blood, taken 28 days after the second AZD1222 dose. In DNA, the CDR3 is TGCGCCAGCAGCTTGGAGGGCAGGGGGATCACTGAAGCTTTCTTT. This gives the protein CASSLEGRGITEAFF.